This passage covers 21 T cell receptor beta chains from one sample sequenced in a study of blood T cell repertoires in COVID-19. The assay was immunoSEQ multiplex PCR, and TCRdb's table has in-frame clones only and misses some. The sample includes roughly 170,000 clones, more than 65% seen only once; the top ten take roughly 18%. The specimen sequenced was PBMCs or T cells enriched from blood (not recorded which). These receptors came from a man in his sixties who had recovered from COVID-19.

V usage is TRBV7-2 and J usage is TRBJ2-3; 7 positions agree with TRBD1. V trimming: 1 base; J trimming: 1 base; junction bases outside the gene matches: 2. The CDR3 runs 15 residues. The germline CDR1 and CDR2 sequences are SGHTA and FQGNSA. The CDR3 DNA reads as TGTGCCAGCAGCTTAGTTACAGGGGGCACAGATACGCAGTATTTT. Its protein product is CASSLVTGGTDTQYF.

V gene TRBV28 combines with J gene TRBJ2-1; no reliable D call. The CDR3 is 14 residues long. V was cut by 3 bases and J by 0 bases, with 6 bases left in between. In germline, CDR1 is MDHEN, CDR2 SYDVKM. CDR3 in DNA: TGTGCCAGCAGTTTGGAGAGCTCCTACAATGAGCAGTTCTTC. Its protein product is CASSLESSYNEQFF.

The chain carries TRBV7-6 and TRBJ2-7; 11 bases map to TRBD2. This CDR3 contains 15 residues. J lost 5 bases, V lost 7 bases, and 10 bases had no gene match. Germline V gene sequence: CDR1 SGHVS, CDR2 FNYEAQ. This CDR3 reads CASIRTSGSRHEQYF. CDR3 DNA sequence: TGTGCCAGCATCAGGACTAGCGGGTCCCGGCACGAGCAGTACTTC.

V is TRBV14 and J is TRBJ1-3; unclear D gene. CDR3 length equals 12 residues. Trimming left V 1 base short and J 7 bases short, with 5 bases between. Germline CDR1 SGHDN, CDR2 FVKESK. CDR3 protein: CASSQVPNTIYF. In nucleotides, the CDR3 is TGTGCCAGCAGCCAAGTCCCGAACACCATATATTTT. The full variable domain, with the rest looked up from reference TRBV14 and TRBJ1-3, is EAGVTQFPSHSVIEKGQTVTLRCDPISGHDNLYWYRRVMGKEIKFLLHFVKESKQDESGMPNNRFLAERTGGTYSTLKVQPAELEDSGVYFCASSQVPNTIYFGEGSWLTVV.

Turning to this clone: A junction end diverges from the germline sequence, so it may reflect a read error. V usage is TRBV7-7 and J usage is TRBJ2-2; 13 nucleotides match TRBD2. CDR3 size: 16 residues. CDR1 is SSHAT and CDR2 is FNYEAQ in the germline V gene (reference sequence). The chain's CDR3 is CASSLGLAGSSGELFF. The DNA for the CDR3 is TGTGCTAGCAGCCTGGGACTAGCGGGAAGTTCCGGGGAGCTGTTTTTT.

The chain has TRBV5-8 and TRBJ1-5; D is unresolved. Germline CDR1 SGHTS, CDR2 YDEGEE. The CDR3 runs to 15 residues. The V end was cut by 5 bases, the J end by 4 bases, with 16 bases between. This chain's CDR3 is CASSLPGRGNQPQHF. As DNA, the CDR3 is TGTGCCAGCAGTCTGCCGGGCCGGGGAAATCAGCCCCAGCATTTT.

This clone appeared a single time. As DNA, the CDR3 is TGCGCCAGCGGACTCACTAACTCTGGGGCCAACGTCCTGACTTTC. This translates into CASGLTNSGANVLTF. This chain uses TRBV5-1 with TRBJ2-6; D perhaps matches TRBD2 (5 bases). Germline CDR1 is SGHRS and CDR2 is YFSETQ. The CDR3 has 15 residues. Trimming removed 7 bases at V and 0 bases at J, with 11 bases between.

The V and J genes are TRBV19 and TRBJ2-4; D not certain. The CDR3 loop spans 13 amino acids. Germline V gene lookup returns CDR1 LNHDA and CDR2 SQIVND (reference sequence). Between the trimmed V and J ends, which lost 3 bases and 5 bases, there was a span of 8 bases. The CDR3 nucleotides are TGTGCCAGTAGTATCCTCCGGGAAAACATTCAGTACTTC. Its protein is CASSILRENIQYF.

The chain has TRBV27 and TRBJ2-2; the match to TRBD2 covers 11 bases. This CDR3 region has 16 residues. Germline V gene data show CDR1 as MNHEY and CDR2 as SMNVEV (reference sequence). V gave up 7 bases and J gave up 3 bases; unmatched junction bases: 7. The CDR3 DNA sequence: TGTGCCAGCAACGAGCTAGCGGGGGGACACACCGGGGAGCTGTTTTTT. This encodes CASNELAGGHTGELFF.

The chain couples TRBV21-1 to TRBJ2-2; the table names TRBD2, a call not compared with the DNA. TRBV21-1 is deemed a pseudogene. This CDR3 region has 19 residues. The CDR3 sequence is CASSLGGLAGEINTGELFF. CDR3 coding DNA: TGTGCCAGCAGCCTAGGTGGGCTAGCGGGAGAGATAAACACCGGGGAGCTGTTTTTT.

The chain carries TRBV6-5 and TRBJ1-2; TRBD1 aligns across 7 bases. Germline CDR1 reads MNHEY; CDR2 reads SVGAGI. This CDR3 has 15 residues. Trimming cost V 6 bases and J 8 bases; bases outside gene matches: 15. CDR3 protein: CASSGGQGEIFGYTF. CDR3 nucleotide sequence: TGTGCCAGCAGCGGCGGCCAGGGGGAAATCTTCGGCTACACCTTC.

This clone was counted a single time. The V gene is TRBV10-1, the J gene TRBJ2-7, with 9 bases aligning to TRBD1. Germline V gene lookup returns CDR1 WNHNN and CDR2 SYGVQD (reference sequence). The CDR3 covers 19 residues. V shed 5 bases, J shed 7 bases, and the junction held 24 bases outside the gene matches. CDR3 in amino acids: CASSSHPVGQGQWLCEQYF. The DNA of the CDR3 is TGCGCCAGCAGTAGCCATCCGGTGGGACAGGGTCAGTGGCTCTGTGAGCAGTACTTC.

This chain connects TRBV2 to TRBJ1-1; D perhaps matches TRBD1 (5 bases). CDR1 and CDR2 (germline): SNHLY, FYNNEI. V lost 6 bases to trimming and J lost 1 base, with 12 bases between them. There are 14 residues in the CDR3. CDR3 residues: CASRPLQGNTEAFF. The DNA of the CDR3 is TGTGCCAGCAGACCATTGCAGGGGAACACTGAAGCTTTCTTT.

This clone came up a few times. The chain joins TRBV5-5 to TRBJ1-1, with D hard to call. Per the germline V gene, CDR1 is SGHKS and CDR2 is YYEKEE (reference sequence). The CDR3 loop spans 15 amino acids. V lost 0 bases to trimming and J lost 3 bases, with 12 bases between them. DNA for the CDR3: TGTGCCAGCAGCTTGGACGGGAGGAAACACACTGAAGCTTTCTTT. It specifies CASSLDGRKHTEAFF. Full variable domain (remainder filled in from reference TRBV5-5 and TRBJ1-1): DAGVTQSPTHLIKTRGQQVTLRCSPISGHKSVSWYQQVLGQGPQFIFQYYEKEERGRGNFPDRFSARQFPNYSSELNVNALLLGDSALYLCASSLDGRKHTEAFFGQGTRLTVV.

The chain has TRBV24-1 and TRBJ2-1; TRBD2 is a possible D gene (5 bases). This CDR3 contains 15 residues. From germline, CDR1 is KGHDR and CDR2 SFDVKD. Trimming removed 5 bases at V and 5 bases at J, with 15 bases between. CDR3 nucleotide sequence: TGTGCCACCAGTGGCCCTCTTGGGAGCGACAATGAGCAGTTCTTC. Its protein is CATSGPLGSDNEQFF.

The chain links TRBV4-2 to TRBJ1-6; D may be TRBD1 (5 bases). Per the germline V gene, CDR1 is LGHNA and CDR2 is YNFKEQ. Trimming cost V 1 base and J 5 bases, with 9 bases left between them. The length of the CDR3 is 15 residues. The DNA for the CDR3 is TGTGCCAGCAGCCAAGTGCAGACAGATAATTCACCCCTCCACTTT. Translation: CASSQVQTDNSPLHF.

The chain uses TRBV28 and TRBJ2-3, with 9 bases that match TRBD2. The CDR3 spans 16 residues. Germline trimming cut 5 bases from V and 2 bases from J; bases unmatched to any gene: 8. The germline V gene has CDR1 MDHEN and CDR2 SYDVKM. In DNA form, the CDR3 reads TGTGCCAGCAGTCCGACTAGCGGCGCCAACACAGATACGCAGTATTTT. This codes for CASSPTSGANTDTQYF.

V gene TRBV9 combines with J gene TRBJ2-3, with a weak D call TRBD1 (5 bases). The CDR3 has 15 residues. Germline V lookup: CDR1 SGDLS, CDR2 YYNGEE. V shed 3 bases and J shed 2 bases, with 13 bases lying between them. CDR3 residues: CASSALMGHTDTQYF. CDR3 DNA sequence: TGTGCCAGCAGCGCCCTGATGGGGCACACAGATACGCAGTATTTT.

The chain joins TRBV28 to TRBJ1-2, with 10 bases matching TRBD1. The germline CDR1 and CDR2 sequences are MDHEN and SYDVKM. V gave up 5 bases and J gave up 4 bases; unmatched junction bases: 1. There are 13 residues in the CDR3. This chain's CDR3 is CASSRTGGYGYTF. As DNA, the CDR3 is TGTGCCAGCAGTCGGACAGGGGGCTATGGCTACACCTTC.

The V call is TRBV5-1, the J call TRBJ2-5, with TRBD2 matching over 7 bases. Per germline, CDR1 SGHRS and CDR2 YFSETQ. The CDR3 runs 13 residues. V trimming: 8 bases; J trimming: 4 bases; junction bases outside the gene matches: 8. Written as DNA, the CDR3 is TGCGCCAGTAAGCGGGGAGTGCGAGAGACCCAGTACTTC. It yields the protein CASKRGVRETQYF.

J is TRBJ1-4 and V is TRBV30, with 8 bases aligning to TRBD1. V was pared by 4 bases and J by 1 base, with 5 bases of the junction left unmatched. This CDR3 has 15 amino acids. From germline, CDR1 is GTSNPN and CDR2 SVGIG (reference sequence). The CDR3 DNA is TGTGCCTGGACGCAGGGGGCGCAAACTAATGAAAAACTGTTTTTT. Amino acid sequence: CAWTQGAQTNEKLFF.